One and the same sample provided the 26 T cell receptor beta chains below, sequenced in a study of blood T cell repertoires in COVID-19 (dated by TCRdb to 2020 to 2022). The library was built by means of the immunoSEQ multiplex PCR assay. The source is immuneACCESS, and TCRdb retained only in-frame sequences with V and J called. Part of the clones is not carried over; for the studies checked, unresolved V genes explain less than half of this, and the remainder is unexplained. The sample data list over 300,000 clones, and around four fifths of these were observed just once. Of the sample, 1% to 1.5% is held by the ten largest clones. The sequenced sample was peripheral blood. The receptors were sampled from a woman between 50 and 59 years old with acute or convalescent COVID-19.

The rearrangement joins TRBV9 to TRBJ2-3; D uncertain. This CDR3 contains 16 residues. Germline V lookup: CDR1 SGDLS, CDR2 YYNGEE. Trimming removed 0 bases at V and 4 bases at J, with 15 bases between. Here the CDR3 DNA reads TGTGCCAGCAGCGTAGGTTCCGGAGCCCTCTCAGATACGCAGTATTTT. Encoded protein: CASSVGSGALSDTQYF.

This clone was picked up a small number of times. The chain carries TRBV3-1 (or the pseudogene TRBV3-2) and TRBJ1-1; D is undetermined. V was pared by 3 bases and J by 8 bases, with 10 bases between. The CDR3 has 12 residues. In germline, CDR1 is LGHDT, CDR2 YNNKEL (reference sequence). CDR3 bases: TGTGCCAGCAGCCACGAAAAGAGGGAAGCTTTCTTT. Its protein is CASSHEKREAFF.

The chain uses TRBV6-5 and TRBJ2-1; D is ambiguous. Trimming cost V 0 bases and J 6 bases, with 6 bases left between them. There are 13 residues in the CDR3. Germline CDR1 is MNHEY and CDR2 is SVGAGI. The CDR3 spells CASSYSAPNEQFF. DNA of the CDR3: TGTGCCAGCAGTTACTCGGCACCCAATGAGCAGTTCTTC.

The sample holds one count of this clone. The rearrangement uses TRBV5-1 and TRBJ1-3; D might be TRBD1 (5 bases). The CDR3 consists of 15 residues. With 7 bases removed from V and 0 bases from J, the gap between germline ends came to 14 bases. Germline-derived CDR1 and CDR2 are SGHRS and YFSETQ. The CDR3 DNA reads as TGCGCCAGCCAAGGGGAGGGATCCTCTGGAAACACCATATATTTT. This encodes CASQGEGSSGNTIYF.

The chain couples TRBV9 to TRBJ2-1; tentative D call: TRBD2 (6 bases). The CDR3 is made up of 13 amino acids. The V end lost 5 bases, the J end lost 8 bases, and 14 bases lay between the germline ends. CDR1 and CDR2 from the germline V gene are SGDLS and YYNGEE. CDR3 DNA sequence: TGTGCCAGCAGAGATGGGACTTCCCATGAGCAGTTCTTC. This encodes CASRDGTSHEQFF.

The chain is built from TRBV6-2 or TRBV6-3 and TRBJ2-1; 8 bases are shared with TRBD2. Germline assignment: CDR1 MNHEY and CDR2 SVGEGT. This CDR3 region has 15 residues. V lost 5 bases to trimming and J lost 5 bases; unmatched junction nucleotides: 8. CDR3 coding DNA: TGTGCCAGCAGTCCCAGCGGGAGAGGCCACAATGAGCAGTTCTTC. Protein: CASSPSGRGHNEQFF.

The V and J genes are TRBV6-5 and TRBJ2-1; maybe TRBD1 (5 bases). Looked up from germline, CDR1 is MNHEY and CDR2 is SVGAGI. V was trimmed by 6 bases and J by 8 bases, leaving 14 bases between them. The CDR3 contains 13 residues. This CDR3 reads CASSFSGYHEQFF. The CDR3 DNA reads as TGTGCCAGCAGCTTTTCAGGGTACCATGAGCAGTTCTTC.

V is TRBV7-9 and J is TRBJ1-6; 10 bases align to TRBD1. Germline CDR1 and CDR2: SEHNR and FQNEAQ (reference sequence). The CDR3 loop spans 15 amino acids. The trim removed 5 bases at V and 9 bases at J, leaving 7 bases unmatched. CDR3 sequence reads: CASSAPGQGTSPLHF. The CDR3 DNA sequence: TGTGCCAGCAGCGCCCCGGGACAGGGGACTTCACCCCTCCACTTT.

The chain carries TRBV5-1 and TRBJ1-4, with TRBD1 identical over 8 bases. V was pared by 5 bases and J by 6 bases, with 6 bases of the junction left unmatched. CDR3 length: 14 amino acids. Germline CDR1 SGHRS, CDR2 YFSETQ. CDR3 sequence reads: CASRFRGLDEKLFF. The CDR3 DNA reads as TGCGCCAGCAGATTCAGGGGGCTTGATGAAAAACTGTTTTTT.

This sequence joins TRBV18 and TRBJ2-2, with D perhaps matching TRBD1 (5 bases). The V end was cut by 1 base, the J end by 0 bases, with 6 bases between. The CDR3 sequence is 15 residues long. Looked up from germline, CDR1 is KGHSH and CDR2 is LQKENI. The CDR3 region has the DNA TGTGCCAGCTCACCACAGGGGTCGAACACCGGGGAGCTGTTTTTT. This codes for CASSPQGSNTGELFF. Full variable domain (outside the CDR3, taken from reference TRBV18 and TRBJ2-2): NAGVMQNPRHLVRRRGQEARLRCSPMKGHSHVYWYRQLPEEGLKFMVYLQKENIIDESGMPKERFSAEFPKEGPSILRIQQVVRGDSAAYFCASSPQGSNTGELFFGEGSRLTVL.

The chain uses TRBV16 and TRBJ1-1, with 7 nucleotides matching TRBD1. Germline V gene sequence: CDR1 KGHSY, CDR2 FQNENV. J gave up 5 bases and V 0 bases, and 3 bases lay outside the gene matches. The CDR3 is made up of 14 amino acids. The CDR3 sequence: CASSQSEQGTEAFF. CDR3 DNA sequence: TGTGCCAGCAGCCAATCTGAACAGGGGACTGAAGCTTTCTTT.

The rearrangement joins TRBV12-3 or TRBV12-4 to TRBJ1-2; D perhaps matches TRBD1 (6 bases). This CDR3 is built from 10 residues. Trimming shortened V by 5 bases and J by 13 bases, and 11 bases separated the two germline ends. The CDR3 DNA follows: TGTGCCAGCAGTGGTACAGGGATCACCTTC. Amino acids: CASSGTGITF.

V is TRBV5-1 and J is TRBJ2-3; D is perhaps TRBD1 (6 bases). The germline CDR1 and CDR2 sequences are SGHRS and YFSETQ. The CDR3 covers 15 residues. Trimming cost V 1 base and J 2 bases, with 11 bases left between them. The CDR3: CASSLSQGVTDTQYF. In DNA, the CDR3 is TGCGCCAGCAGCTTGTCACAGGGTGTCACAGATACGCAGTATTTT.

The rearrangement links TRBV2 to TRBJ1-5, with 11 bases fitting TRBD1. This CDR3 has 16 amino acids. Germline values: CDR1 SNHLY, CDR2 FYNNEI. Trimming cost V 6 bases and J 1 base; bases outside gene matches: 5. CDR3 residues: CASRDRGRGSNQPQHF. Written as DNA, the CDR3 is TGTGCCAGCAGGGACAGGGGGCGCGGAAGCAATCAGCCCCAGCATTTT.

The rearrangement joins TRBV7-2 to TRBJ2-7; 11 nucleotides match TRBD2. This CDR3 spans 16 amino acids. J gave up 1 base and V 2 bases, and 4 bases lay outside the gene matches. The V gene's germline CDR1 is SGHTA and CDR2 FQGNSA. This CDR3 is CASSLPGTSGSYEQYF. CDR3 DNA sequence: TGTGCCAGCAGCTTACCCGGGACTAGCGGATCCTACGAGCAGTACTTC.

The V call is TRBV24-1, the J call TRBJ2-5, with a possible D match to TRBD1 (6 bases). The CDR3 is 12 amino acids. The V end lost 9 bases, the J end lost 1 base, and 8 bases lay between the germline ends. CDR1 KGHDR and CDR2 SFDVKD come from the germline V gene. The CDR3 nucleotides are TGTGCCACCCAGGGGTCCCAAGAGACCCAGTACTTC. Residues: CATQGSQETQYF.

This clone was recorded only once. The V gene is TRBV29-1, the J gene TRBJ2-3; D ambiguous. The CDR3 has 14 amino acids. Between the trimmed V and J ends, which lost 8 bases and 3 bases, there was a span of 18 bases. Germline-derived CDR1 and CDR2 are SQVTM and ANQGSEA. The CDR3 sequence: CSLVRIGGTDTQYF. In DNA, the CDR3 is TGCAGCCTGGTTCGGATCGGCGGAACAGATACGCAGTATTTT.

V gene TRBV7-9 combines with J gene TRBJ1-1, with D hard to call. Trimming pared 2 bases from V and 1 base from J, leaving 17 bases between. Looked up from germline, CDR1 is SEHNR and CDR2 is FQNEAQ (reference sequence). The CDR3 consists of 17 residues. CDR3 protein: CASSLIDWRAANTEAFF. In nucleotides, the CDR3 is TGTGCCAGCAGCTTAATTGATTGGAGAGCGGCGAACACTGAAGCTTTCTTT.

V is TRBV30 and J is TRBJ1-2, with D hard to call. The CDR3 is made up of 12 amino acids. Per the germline V gene, CDR1 is GTSNPN and CDR2 is SVGIG (reference sequence). The V and J ends lost 5 bases and 4 bases respectively, with 11 bases between them. The CDR3 nucleotides are TGTGCCTGGGTCCGGACTGTCTATGGCTACACCTTC. This translates into CAWVRTVYGYTF. The full variable domain, in which reference TRBV30 and TRBJ1-2 provide the parts outside the CDR3, is SQTIHQWPATLVQPVGSPLSLECTVEGTSNPNLYWYRQAAGRGLQLLFYSVGIGQISSEVPQNLSASRPQDRQFILSSKKLLLSDSGFYLCAWVRTVYGYTFGSGTRLTVV.

V usage is TRBV18 and J usage is TRBJ1-1; D call uncertain. With 4 bases removed from V and 5 bases from J, the gap between germline ends came to 20 bases. Germline V gene lookup returns CDR1 KGHSH and CDR2 LQKENI. The CDR3 consists of 16 residues. The CDR3 DNA reads TGTGCCAGCTCACGCAACCCCCCCGGGAGTGGTACTGAAGCTTTCTTT. This translates into CASSRNPPGSGTEAFF.

Remarks on this clone: Other DNA sequences in this sample translate to the same CDR3. The CDR3 sequence: CASSQGPQETQYF. In DNA form, the CDR3 reads TGTGCCAGTAGTCAGGGTCCCCAAGAGACCCAGTACTTC. The chain couples TRBV19 to TRBJ2-5; a possible D gene is TRBD1 (5 bases). Germline values: CDR1 LNHDA, CDR2 SQIVND (reference sequence). The CDR3 length is 13 residues. The germline V and J ends were trimmed by 5 bases and 1 base, with 8 bases remaining between them.

The chain recombines TRBV29-1 with TRBJ2-7; D is undetermined. Germline V gives CDR1 SQVTM, CDR2 ANQGSEA. Trimming removed 2 bases from V and 1 base from J, with 6 bases in between. The CDR3 is made up of 12 amino acids. In DNA form, the CDR3 reads TGCAGCGTTGAACGGTTGTCCTACGAGCAGTACTTC. It codes for CSVERLSYEQYF.

The V gene is TRBV11-1, the J gene TRBJ2-5; TRBD2 matches 9 bases. With 0 bases clipped from V and 4 bases from J, the junction kept 3 bases outside the gene matches. Germline assignment: CDR1 SGHAT and CDR2 FQDESV (reference sequence). The CDR3 contains 15 residues. The CDR3 loop reads CASSLALAGLETQYF. The CDR3 DNA reads TGTGCCAGCAGCTTAGCACTAGCGGGCCTAGAGACCCAGTACTTC.

The chain combines TRBV18 with TRBJ1-1; D is perhaps TRBD1 (5 bases). Trimming took 4 bases from V and 0 from J, leaving 12 bases between them. CDR1 is KGHSH, CDR2 LQKENI, per germline. The CDR3 loop spans 15 amino acids. In DNA form, the CDR3 reads TGTGCCAGCTCACGGGAAGGACATATGAACACTGAAGCTTTCTTT. It is translated as CASSREGHMNTEAFF.

The chain links TRBV7-2 to TRBJ2-1; TRBD2 matches at 10 bases. Trimming at V came to 2 bases and at J to 5 bases, leaving 9 bases not matched to a gene. Germline V gene lookup returns CDR1 SGHTA and CDR2 FQGNSA. The CDR3 contains 17 residues. The CDR3 here is CASSLSRAGGVDNEQFF. CDR3 DNA: TGTGCCAGCAGCTTATCACGAGCGGGAGGGGTGGACAATGAGCAGTTCTTC.

The genes are TRBV7-3 and TRBJ1-1; D not resolved. CDR1 is SGHTA, CDR2 FQGTGA, per germline. This CDR3 is built from 13 residues. Deletions cut 5 bases from V and 0 bases from J, with 7 bases between. The DNA of the CDR3 is TGTGCCAGCAGCGTGAGTCTGAACACTGAAGCTTTCTTT. It codes for CASSVSLNTEAFF.